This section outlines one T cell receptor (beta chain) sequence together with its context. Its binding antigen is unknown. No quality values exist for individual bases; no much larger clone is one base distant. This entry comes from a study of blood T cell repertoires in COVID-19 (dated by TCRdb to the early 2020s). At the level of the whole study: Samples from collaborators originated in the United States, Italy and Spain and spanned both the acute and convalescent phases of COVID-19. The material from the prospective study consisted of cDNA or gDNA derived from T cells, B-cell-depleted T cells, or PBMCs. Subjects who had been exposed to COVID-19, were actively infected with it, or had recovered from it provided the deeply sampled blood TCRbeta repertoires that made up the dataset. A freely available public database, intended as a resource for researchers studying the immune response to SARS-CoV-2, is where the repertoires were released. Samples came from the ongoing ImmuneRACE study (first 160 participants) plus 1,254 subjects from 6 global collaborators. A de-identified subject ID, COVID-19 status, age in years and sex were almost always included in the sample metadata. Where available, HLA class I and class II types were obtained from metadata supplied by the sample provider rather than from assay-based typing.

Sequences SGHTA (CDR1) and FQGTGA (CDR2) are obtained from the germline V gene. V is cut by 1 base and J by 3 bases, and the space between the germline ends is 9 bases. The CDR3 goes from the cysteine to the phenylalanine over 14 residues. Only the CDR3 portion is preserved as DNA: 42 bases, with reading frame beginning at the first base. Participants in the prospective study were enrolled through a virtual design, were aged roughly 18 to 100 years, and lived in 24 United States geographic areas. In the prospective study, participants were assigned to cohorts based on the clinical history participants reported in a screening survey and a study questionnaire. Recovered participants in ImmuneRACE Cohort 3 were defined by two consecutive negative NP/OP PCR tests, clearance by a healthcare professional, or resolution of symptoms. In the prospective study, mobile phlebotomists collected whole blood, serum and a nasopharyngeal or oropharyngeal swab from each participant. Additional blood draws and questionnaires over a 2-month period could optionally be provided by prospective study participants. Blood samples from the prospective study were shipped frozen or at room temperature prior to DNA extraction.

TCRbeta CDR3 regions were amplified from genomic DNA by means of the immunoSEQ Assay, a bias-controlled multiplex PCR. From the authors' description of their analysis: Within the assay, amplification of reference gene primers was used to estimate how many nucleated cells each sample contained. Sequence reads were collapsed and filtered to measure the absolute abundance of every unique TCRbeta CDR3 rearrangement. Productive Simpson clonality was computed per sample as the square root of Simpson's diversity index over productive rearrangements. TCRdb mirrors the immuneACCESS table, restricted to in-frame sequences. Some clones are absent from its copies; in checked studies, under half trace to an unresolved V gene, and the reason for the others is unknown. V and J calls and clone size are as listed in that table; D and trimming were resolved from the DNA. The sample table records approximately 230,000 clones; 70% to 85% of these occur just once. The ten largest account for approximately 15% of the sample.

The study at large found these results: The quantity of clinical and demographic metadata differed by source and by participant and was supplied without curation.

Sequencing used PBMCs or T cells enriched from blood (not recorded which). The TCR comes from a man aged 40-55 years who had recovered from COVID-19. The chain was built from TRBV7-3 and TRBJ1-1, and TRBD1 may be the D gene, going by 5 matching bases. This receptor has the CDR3 CASSLNRGDTEAFF. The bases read TGTGCCAGCAGCTTAAATAGGGGCGACACTGAAGCTTTCTTT.